This TCR beta chain is drawn from a study of blood T cell repertoires in COVID-19. Study-level background: COVID-19 samples, acute and convalescent, were from the United States, Italy and Spain. Sources were T cells, B-cell-depleted T cells, or PBMCs; the material itself was cDNA or gDNA.

CDR3 size: 17 residues. Germline CDR1 reads SGHVS; CDR2 reads FQNEAQ. V lost 0 bases, J lost 5 bases, and 18 bases lay in between. In the study's own analysis: Reference gene primers were amplified, and this amplification served to estimate nucleated cell counts. Produced via immunoSEQ multiplex PCR; TCRdb's table is partial and in-frame only. V and J calls and clone size come straight from that table; D and trimming were deduced from the DNA. Of roughly 140,000 clones listed, 79% are singletons. This clone has only one observation. This receptor was taken from a man aged 50-60 years with active or convalescent COVID-19. The gene calls are TRBV7-8 and TRBJ2-3; D might be TRBD1 (5 bases). Sequenced material: peripheral blood. For the CDR3, the DNA is TGTGCCAGCAGCTTAGCTAGGGCAGGGTTGGTAGTAGATACGCAGTATTTT. Its protein product is CASSLARAGLVVDTQYF. The full variable domain, with the rest looked up from reference TRBV7-8 and TRBJ2-3, is GAGVSQSPRYKVAKRGQDVALRCDPISGHVSLFWYQQALGQGPEFLTYFQNEAQLDKSGLPSDRFFAERPEGSVSTLKIQRTQQEDSAVYLCASSLARAGLVVDTQYFGPGTRLTVL.